This TCR beta chain was recorded in a study of post-analysis software for immune sequencing data. Study at large: There were relapsing-remitting, secondary progressive and progressive-relapsing multiple sclerosis among the disease courses included.

Prepared libraries of TCR beta cDNA carried unique molecular identifiers. A population of about 1 to 11 million T cells gave rise to 450,000 to 500,000 cDNA molecules. TCRdb re-called the PCR reads with MiXCR, one entry per CDR3 protein. The table lists about 820,000 distinct CDR3 sequences, under 70% of them singletons. Findings and caveats of the study: Multiple sclerosis patients showed significantly lower normalized Chao1 diversity than controls did. Four to six TRBV segments were significantly more frequent in patients than in controls. TRBV5-6, TRBV5-1 and TRBV20-1 were among these segments. Samples sharing a preparation batch grouped tightly together when assessed by F measure.

Points on this clonotype: Its matching antigen is unknown.

Germline lookup yields CDR1 LGHDT and CDR2 YNNKEL (reference sequence). CDR3 length equals 13 residues. The ends lost 4 bases at V and 6 bases at J; junction bases unmatched: 5. This clonotype was obtained from a girl aged 10 to 17 with multiple sclerosis. Sequencing used blood. V is TRBV3-1 and J is TRBJ2-5; 7 nucleotides align to TRBD1. The CDR3 is CASSRDSTQTQYF. Here the CDR3 DNA reads TGTGCCAGCAGCCGGGACAGTACGCAGACCCAGTACTTC.